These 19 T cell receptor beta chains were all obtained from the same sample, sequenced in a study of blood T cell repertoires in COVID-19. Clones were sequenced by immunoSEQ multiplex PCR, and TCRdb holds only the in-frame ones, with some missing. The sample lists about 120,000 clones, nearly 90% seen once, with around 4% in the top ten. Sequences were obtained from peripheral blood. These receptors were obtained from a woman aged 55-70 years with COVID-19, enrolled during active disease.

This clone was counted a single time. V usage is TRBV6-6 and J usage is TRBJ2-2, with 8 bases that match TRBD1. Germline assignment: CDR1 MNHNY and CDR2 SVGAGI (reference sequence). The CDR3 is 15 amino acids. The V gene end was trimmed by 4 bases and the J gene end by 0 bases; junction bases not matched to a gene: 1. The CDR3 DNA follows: TGTGCCAGCAGTTCGGACAGGGCGAACACCGGGGAGCTGTTTTTT. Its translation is CASSSDRANTGELFF.

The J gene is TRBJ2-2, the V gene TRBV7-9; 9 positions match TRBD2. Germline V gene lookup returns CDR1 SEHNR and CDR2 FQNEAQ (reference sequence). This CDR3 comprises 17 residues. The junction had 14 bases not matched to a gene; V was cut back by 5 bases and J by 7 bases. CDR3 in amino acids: CASSPTGPSGDVGELFF. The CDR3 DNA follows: TGTGCCAGCAGCCCTACAGGGCCTAGCGGGGATGTCGGGGAGCTGTTTTTT.

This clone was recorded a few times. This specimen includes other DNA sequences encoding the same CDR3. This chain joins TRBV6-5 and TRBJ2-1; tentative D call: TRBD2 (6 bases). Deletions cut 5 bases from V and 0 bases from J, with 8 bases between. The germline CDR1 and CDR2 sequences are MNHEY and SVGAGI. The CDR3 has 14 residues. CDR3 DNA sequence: TGTGCCAGCAGTCGGGGGAGCTCCTACAATGAGCAGTTCTTC. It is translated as CASSRGSSYNEQFF.

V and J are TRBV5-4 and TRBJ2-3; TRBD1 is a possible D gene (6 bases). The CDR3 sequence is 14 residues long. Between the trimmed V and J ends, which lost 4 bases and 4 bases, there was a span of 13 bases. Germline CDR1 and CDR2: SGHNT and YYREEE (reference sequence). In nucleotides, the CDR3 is TGTGCCAGCAGCCTCGTGGGGGCTTCAGATACGCAGTATTTT. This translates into CASSLVGASDTQYF.

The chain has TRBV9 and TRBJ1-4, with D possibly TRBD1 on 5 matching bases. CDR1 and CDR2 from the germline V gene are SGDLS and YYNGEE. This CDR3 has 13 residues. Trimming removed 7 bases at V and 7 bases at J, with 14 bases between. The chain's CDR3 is CASQGHPFEKLFF. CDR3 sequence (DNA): TGTGCCAGCCAAGGACACCCCTTTGAAAAACTGTTTTTT. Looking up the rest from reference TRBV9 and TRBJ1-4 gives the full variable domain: DSGVTQTPKHLITATGQRVTLRCSPRSGDLSVYWYQQSLDQGLQFLIQYYNGEERAKGNILERFSAQQFPDLHSELNLSSLELGDSALYFCASQGHPFEKLFFGSGTQLSVL.

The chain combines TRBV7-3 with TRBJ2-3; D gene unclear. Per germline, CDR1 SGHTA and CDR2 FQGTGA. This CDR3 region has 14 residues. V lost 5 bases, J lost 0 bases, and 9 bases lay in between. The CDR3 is CASSPTSSTDTQYF. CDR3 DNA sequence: TGTGCCAGCAGCCCGACATCTAGCACAGATACGCAGTATTTT.

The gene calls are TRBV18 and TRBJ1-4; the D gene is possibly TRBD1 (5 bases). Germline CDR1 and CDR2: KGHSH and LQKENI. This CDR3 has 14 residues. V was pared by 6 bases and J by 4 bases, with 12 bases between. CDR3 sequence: CASSTGTYNEKLFF. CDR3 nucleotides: TGTGCCAGCTCCACCGGGACTTATAATGAAAAACTGTTTTTT.

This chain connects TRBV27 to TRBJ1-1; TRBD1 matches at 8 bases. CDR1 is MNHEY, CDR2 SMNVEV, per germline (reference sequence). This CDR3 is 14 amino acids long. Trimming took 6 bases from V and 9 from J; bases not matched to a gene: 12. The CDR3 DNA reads TGTGCCAGCAGCATACAGGGGGGACGAGCAAAAGCTTTCTTT. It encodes CASSIQGGRAKAFF.

The CDR3 here is CASSQAGEKLFF. Written as DNA, the CDR3 is TGCGCCAGCAGCCAAGCGGGGGAAAAACTGTTTTTT. The chain carries TRBV4-3 and TRBJ1-4; D is uncertain. This CDR3 contains 12 residues. Between the trimmed V and J ends, which lost 1 base and 8 bases, there was a span of 5 bases. CDR1 is LGHNA, CDR2 YSLEER, per germline.

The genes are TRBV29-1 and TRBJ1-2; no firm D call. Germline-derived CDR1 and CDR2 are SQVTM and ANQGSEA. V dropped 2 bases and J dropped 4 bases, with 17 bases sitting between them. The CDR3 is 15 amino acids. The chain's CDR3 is CSVELRGGSLYGYTF. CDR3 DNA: TGCAGCGTTGAATTGCGGGGAGGGAGCCTCTATGGCTACACCTTC.

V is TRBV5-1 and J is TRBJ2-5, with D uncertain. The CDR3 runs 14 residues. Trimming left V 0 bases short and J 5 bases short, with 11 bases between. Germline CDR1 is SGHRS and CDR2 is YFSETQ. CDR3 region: CASSLVPPQETQYF. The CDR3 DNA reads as TGCGCCAGCAGCTTGGTCCCCCCGCAGGAGACCCAGTACTTC. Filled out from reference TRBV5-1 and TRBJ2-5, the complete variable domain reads KAGVTQTPRYLIKTRGQQVTLSCSPISGHRSVSWYQQTPGQGLQFLFEYFSETQRNKGNFPGRFSGRQFSNSRSEMNVSTLELGDSALYLCASSLVPPQETQYFGPGTRLLVL.

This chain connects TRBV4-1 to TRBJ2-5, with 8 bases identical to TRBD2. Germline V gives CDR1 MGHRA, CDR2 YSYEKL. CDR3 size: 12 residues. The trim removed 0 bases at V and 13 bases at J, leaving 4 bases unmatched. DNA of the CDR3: TGCGCCAGCAGCCAAGATGGACTAGCTTCGTACTTC. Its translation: CASSQDGLASYF.

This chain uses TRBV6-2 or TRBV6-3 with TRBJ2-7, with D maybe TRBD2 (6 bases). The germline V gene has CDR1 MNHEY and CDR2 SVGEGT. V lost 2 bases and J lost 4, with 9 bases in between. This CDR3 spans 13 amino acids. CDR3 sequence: CASSYERGYEQYF. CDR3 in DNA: TGTGCCAGCAGTTACGAACGGGGGTACGAGCAGTACTTC.

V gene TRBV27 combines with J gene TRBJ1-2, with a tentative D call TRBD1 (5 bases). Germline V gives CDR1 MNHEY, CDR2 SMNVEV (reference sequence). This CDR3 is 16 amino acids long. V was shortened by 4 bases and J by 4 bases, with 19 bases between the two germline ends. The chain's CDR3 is CASSSPSREGFYGYTF. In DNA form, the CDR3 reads TGTGCCAGCAGTTCCCCCAGCAGGGAGGGATTCTATGGCTACACCTTC.

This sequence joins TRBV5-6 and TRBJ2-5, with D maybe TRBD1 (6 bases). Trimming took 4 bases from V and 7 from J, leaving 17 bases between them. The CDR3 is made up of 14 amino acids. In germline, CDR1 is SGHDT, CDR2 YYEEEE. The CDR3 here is CASSVATGKRTQYF. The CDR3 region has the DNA TGTGCCAGCAGCGTGGCTACAGGGAAGAGGACCCAGTACTTC.

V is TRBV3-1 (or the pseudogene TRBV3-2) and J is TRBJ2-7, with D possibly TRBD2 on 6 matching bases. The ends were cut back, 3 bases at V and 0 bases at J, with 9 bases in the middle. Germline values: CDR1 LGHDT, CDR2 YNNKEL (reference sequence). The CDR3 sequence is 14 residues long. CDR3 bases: TGTGCCAGCAGCCACGGGGACTTCTCCTACGAGCAGTACTTC. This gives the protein CASSHGDFSYEQYF.

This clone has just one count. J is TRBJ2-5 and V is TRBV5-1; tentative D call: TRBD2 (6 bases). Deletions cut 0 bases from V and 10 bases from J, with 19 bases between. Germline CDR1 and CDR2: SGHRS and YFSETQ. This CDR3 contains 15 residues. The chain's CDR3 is CASSLAAGTYVDQYF. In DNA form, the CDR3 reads TGCGCCAGCAGCTTGGCCGCGGGGACCTATGTGGACCAGTACTTC.

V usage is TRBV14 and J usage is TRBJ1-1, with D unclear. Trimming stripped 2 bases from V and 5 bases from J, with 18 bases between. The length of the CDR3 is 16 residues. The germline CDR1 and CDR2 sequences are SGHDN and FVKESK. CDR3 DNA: TGTGCCAGCAGCCAATGGTCGTGGGTGGAGATGACTGAAGCTTTCTTT. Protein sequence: CASSQWSWVEMTEAFF.

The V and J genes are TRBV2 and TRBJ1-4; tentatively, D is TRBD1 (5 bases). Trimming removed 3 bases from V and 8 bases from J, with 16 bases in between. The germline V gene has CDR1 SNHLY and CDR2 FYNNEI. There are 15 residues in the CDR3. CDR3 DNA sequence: TGTGCCAGCAGTGAGTCGGAAACACAGGAGGAAAAACTGTTTTTT. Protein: CASSESETQEEKLFF.